What follows are 16 T cell receptor beta chains derived from one specimen sequenced in a study of identical twins. Via MiXCR, TCRdb re-called the 5' RACE reads, giving one row per CDR3 protein. The table shows approximately 500,000 distinct CDR3 sequences, with 20% to 25% occurring only once. These sequences were also reported in another study, on T cells expressing NK-cell markers.

Source material: CD4+ T cells sorted from blood. These receptors were collected from a woman under 30 in good health.

This chain connects TRBV20-1 to TRBJ2-1; 11 nucleotides align to TRBD2. Germline V lookup: CDR1 DFQATT, CDR2 SNEGSKA (reference sequence). V shed 3 bases, J shed 3 bases, and the junction held 7 bases outside the gene matches. This CDR3 is 16 amino acids long. CDR3 region: CSARLLLAGGYNEQFF. CDR3 sequence (DNA): TGCAGTGCTAGGTTGCTCCTAGCGGGAGGCTACAATGAGCAGTTCTTC.

This clonotype has more than one count but fewer than ten. This chain links TRBV20-1 with TRBJ2-1; D might be TRBD1 (5 bases). The germline V gene encodes CDR1 DFQATT and CDR2 SNEGSKA (reference sequence). With 6 bases removed from V and 2 bases from J, the gap between germline ends came to 17 bases. There are 15 residues in the CDR3. The CDR3 protein is CSARVDSSPYNEQFF. The CDR3 coding sequence is TGCAGTGCCAGGGTAGACTCGTCCCCCTACAATGAGCAGTTCTTC.

The rearrangement links TRBV19 to TRBJ2-4; D perhaps matches TRBD2 (6 bases). This CDR3 has 14 residues. Germline V CDR1 and CDR2: LNHDA, SQIVND (reference sequence). V shed 3 bases and J shed 7 bases, with 13 bases lying between them. CDR3 protein: CASSMGGGNNIQYF. The CDR3, as DNA: TGTGCCAGTAGTATGGGAGGCGGGAATAACATTCAGTACTTC.

This clonotype was seen a few times. This sequence joins TRBV9 and TRBJ2-4, with TRBD2 identical over 7 bases. Germline values: CDR1 SGDLS, CDR2 YYNGEE. The V gene end was trimmed by 8 bases and the J gene end by 1 base; junction bases not matched to a gene: 15. The CDR3 contains 17 residues. CDR3 region: CASGGAGILAAKNIQYF. The CDR3, as DNA: TGTGCCAGTGGGGGAGCGGGGATTCTAGCGGCCAAAAACATTCAGTACTTC.

This clonotype turned up a few times. The rearrangement links TRBV5-1 to TRBJ2-3, with 10 bases that match TRBD2. Per germline, CDR1 SGHRS and CDR2 YFSETQ. Trimming removed 1 base from V and 2 bases from J; junction bases left unmatched: 4. The CDR3 length is 16 residues. The DNA for the CDR3 is TGCGCCAGCAGCTTGAATAGCGGGGGGTTCACAGATACGCAGTATTTT. Translating it yields CASSLNSGGFTDTQYF.

V gene TRBV29-1 combines with J gene TRBJ2-4, with 8 positions matching TRBD1. Unmatched junction bases numbered 6, after V lost 5 bases and J lost 6 bases. Germline V gives CDR1 SQVTM, CDR2 ANQGSEA. This CDR3 is 13 amino acids long. CDR3 protein: CSVREQGGNIQYF. In nucleotides, the CDR3 is TGCAGCGTTAGGGAACAGGGGGGAAACATTCAGTACTTC.

This clonotype was seen repeatedly, ten times or more. This chain connects TRBV9 to TRBJ1-1; D uncertain. Per the germline V gene, CDR1 is SGDLS and CDR2 is YYNGEE. V lost 0 bases and J 0 bases, leaving 6 bases between the germline ends. This CDR3 region has 14 residues. In DNA form, the CDR3 reads TGTGCCAGCAGCGTAGATATTATGAACACTGAAGCTTTCTTT. Translation gives CASSVDIMNTEAFF.

The chain carries TRBV20-1 and TRBJ2-5; D gene ambiguous. Trimming cost V 4 bases and J 0 bases, with 18 bases left between them. This CDR3 region has 16 residues. The germline gives CDR1 DFQATT, CDR2 SNEGSKA (reference sequence). The CDR3 here is CSATFPSQAYQETQYF. CDR3 DNA sequence: TGCAGTGCTACCTTCCCCTCGCAGGCGTACCAAGAGACCCAGTACTTC.

V usage is TRBV9 and J usage is TRBJ2-7; no reliable D call. CDR3 size: 16 residues. Trimming cost V 0 bases and J 2 bases, with 15 bases left between them. Per the germline V gene, CDR1 is SGDLS and CDR2 is YYNGEE. The CDR3 region is CASSVGARTETYEQYF. CDR3 bases: TGTGCCAGCAGCGTAGGTGCCCGGACGGAGACCTACGAGCAGTACTTC.

The chain links TRBV4-3 to TRBJ2-4, with TRBD1 matching 8 bases. Trimming at V came to 4 bases and at J to 6 bases, leaving 14 bases not matched to a gene. The CDR3 length is 17 residues. CDR1 and CDR2 (germline): LGHNA, YSLEER. This CDR3 reads CASSPDRGQGSRNIQYF. The CDR3 coding sequence is TGCGCCAGCAGCCCCGATAGAGGACAGGGATCTAGAAACATTCAGTACTTC.

The chain carries TRBV27 and TRBJ2-7; D call uncertain. Trimming removed 3 bases at V and 5 bases at J, with 17 bases between. Germline V gene sequence: CDR1 MNHEY, CDR2 SMNVEV (reference sequence). The CDR3 is 15 amino acids. The DNA for the CDR3 is TGTGCCAGCAGTTTGAAGGGATTCCAAAGGGACGAGCAGTACTTC. Translating it yields CASSLKGFQRDEQYF.

This sequence joins TRBV5-1 and TRBJ2-5, with TRBD1 identical over 8 bases. The CDR3 is 16 amino acids. From germline, CDR1 is SGHRS and CDR2 YFSETQ. V was pared by 0 bases and J by 4 bases, with 8 bases of the junction left unmatched. The CDR3 loop is CASSLAPQGVRETQYF. The CDR3 bases are TGCGCCAGCAGCTTGGCTCCACAGGGGGTGAGAGAGACCCAGTACTTC.

This clonotype has ten or more counts. The CDR3 is CASSVIGGTDTQYF. DNA for the CDR3: TGTGCCAGCAGTGTCATCGGCGGGACAGATACGCAGTATTTT. The chain combines TRBV2 with TRBJ2-3; TRBD2 might be the D (5 bases). This CDR3 has 14 amino acids. Trimming stripped 4 bases from V and 3 bases from J, with 11 bases between. Germline CDR1 reads SNHLY; CDR2 reads FYNNEI.

The CDR3 protein is CASSQRLAGVTFAYEQYF. The DNA for the CDR3 is TGTGCCAGCAGCCAACGACTAGCGGGGGTTACCTTTGCCTACGAGCAGTACTTC. The rearrangement joins TRBV7-8 to TRBJ2-7, with TRBD2 matching over 12 bases. CDR1 is SGHVS, CDR2 FQNEAQ, per germline. The junction had 13 bases not matched to a gene; V was cut back by 5 bases and J by 2 bases. This CDR3 spans 18 amino acids.

The chain is built from TRBV12-3 or TRBV12-4 and TRBJ1-2, with 10 positions matching TRBD1. With 6 bases clipped from V and 8 bases from J, the junction kept 6 bases outside the gene matches. This CDR3 is built from 13 residues. DNA of the CDR3: TGTGCCAGCAGGACAAGGACAGGGGGAGGCTACACCTTC. Protein sequence: CASRTRTGGGYTF.

CDR3 nucleotides: TGCGCCAGCAGCTTTGGGGGTAGCGCTGGGGCCAACGTCCTGACTTTC. As protein: CASSFGGSAGANVLTF. The chain combines TRBV5-1 with TRBJ2-6; TRBD1 or TRBD2 may be the D gene (5 bases each). This CDR3 comprises 16 residues. V was shortened by 2 bases and J by 2 bases, with 11 bases between the two germline ends. The germline V gene has CDR1 SGHRS and CDR2 YFSETQ.